The 29 T cell receptor beta chains given below trace back to one sample, sequenced in a study of blood T cell repertoires in COVID-19. Here immunoSEQ multiplex PCR was the method, and the copy in TCRdb shows in-frame clones only, minus some. Here the sample spans 200,000 or so clones, 65% to 85% being singletons. Source material: peripheral blood. All receptors derive from a woman aged 25 to 45 who had recovered from COVID-19.

The gene calls are TRBV6-5 and TRBJ1-1, with 7 bases aligning to TRBD1. Looked up from germline, CDR1 is MNHEY and CDR2 is SVGAGI. Unmatched junction bases numbered 4, after V lost 0 bases and J lost 6 bases. The CDR3 has 14 residues. The CDR3 loop is CASSYSYRGPEAFF. The CDR3 DNA follows: TGTGCCAGCAGTTACTCGTACAGGGGCCCTGAAGCTTTCTTT.

The rearrangement links TRBV5-1 to TRBJ1-2; a weak D match, TRBD1 (6 bases). Deletions cut 4 bases from V and 6 bases from J, with 13 bases between. CDR1 is SGHRS, CDR2 YFSETQ, per germline. CDR3 length equals 13 residues. The CDR3 DNA follows: TGCGCCAGCAGCCCGGACAGCTTGGATGGCTACACCTTC. Protein sequence: CASSPDSLDGYTF.

The genes are TRBV30 and TRBJ1-1; no clear D gene. The CDR3 is 15 amino acids. The V end lost 2 bases, the J end lost 0 bases, and 13 bases lay between the germline ends. CDR1 GTSNPN and CDR2 SVGIG come from the germline V gene (reference sequence). CDR3: CAWSWLEIMNTEAFF. The CDR3 DNA is TGTGCCTGGAGTTGGTTGGAGATCATGAACACTGAAGCTTTCTTT.

This clone came up a few times. An end of the junction differs from the germline gene, which may be a read error. The V call is TRBV19, the J call TRBJ2-1, with TRBD2 identical over 13 bases. The CDR3 has 17 amino acids. Germline V gene data show CDR1 as LNHDA and CDR2 as SQIVND (reference sequence). In nucleotides, the CDR3 is TGTGCCAGTAGAATAGTAGGGACTAGCGGGAACAACAATGAGCAGTTCTTC. Encoded protein: CASRIVGTSGNNNEQFF.

A note on this clone: Other DNA sequences in the same sample also yield this CDR3. The J gene is TRBJ1-1, the V gene TRBV5-1; no reliable D call. Germline values: CDR1 SGHRS, CDR2 YFSETQ. V was pared by 0 bases and J by 2 bases, with 8 bases between. This CDR3 has 14 residues. The CDR3 reads CASSLAPGNTEAFF. CDR3 nucleotides: TGCGCCAGCAGCTTGGCCCCGGGAAACACTGAAGCTTTCTTT.

This sequence joins TRBV27 and TRBJ2-7, with D maybe TRBD1 (6 bases). Trimming stripped 6 bases from V and 7 bases from J, with 16 bases between. The CDR3 sequence is 13 residues long. In germline, CDR1 is MNHEY, CDR2 SMNVEV (reference sequence). The CDR3 DNA reads as TGTGCCAGCAGCTTCGGGGTAAGGGGGGAGCAGTACTTC. Translation: CASSFGVRGEQYF.

This clone was seen a few times. The rearrangement uses TRBV7-9 and TRBJ1-3; D might be TRBD1 (5 bases). V lost 1 base and J 0 bases, leaving 10 bases between the germline ends. There are 16 residues in the CDR3. Germline CDR1 and CDR2: SEHNR and FQNEAQ (reference sequence). The CDR3 DNA reads TGTGCCAGCAGCTTAGAGCAGGGCAACTCTGGAAACACCATATATTTT. As protein: CASSLEQGNSGNTIYF.

This clone was picked up one time. The chain is built from TRBV3-1 (or the pseudogene TRBV3-2) and TRBJ2-6, with 9 bases aligning to TRBD1. Trimming removed 5 bases from V and 0 bases from J; junction bases left unmatched: 5. The CDR3 contains 17 residues. Germline loops: CDR1 LGHDT, CDR2 YNNKEL (reference sequence). The CDR3 is CASSGGQGNSGANVLTF. DNA for the CDR3: TGTGCCAGCAGCGGGGGACAGGGTAACTCTGGGGCCAACGTCCTGACTTTC.

V is TRBV27 and J is TRBJ2-1; 7 nucleotides align to TRBD2. Germline-derived CDR1 and CDR2 are MNHEY and SMNVEV (reference sequence). This CDR3 contains 15 residues. V shed 2 bases and J 7 bases; nucleotides not matched to a gene: 8. The CDR3 sequence is CASSLIGGGSNEQFF. The CDR3 bases are TGTGCCAGCAGTTTAATTGGGGGAGGGTCAAATGAGCAGTTCTTC.

The chain joins TRBV19 to TRBJ1-4, with TRBD1 as a possible D gene (6 bases). The V and J ends lost 5 bases and 2 bases respectively, with 9 bases between them. The CDR3 sequence is 14 residues long. Per germline, CDR1 LNHDA and CDR2 SQIVND (reference sequence). The CDR3 DNA follows: TGTGCCAGTAGTGCAGGGGATACTAATGAAAAACTGTTTTTT. It is translated as CASSAGDTNEKLFF.

V is TRBV6-1 and J is TRBJ2-7, with D tentatively TRBD2 (6 bases). The ends were cut back, 2 bases at V and 6 bases at J, with 17 bases in the middle. This CDR3 is built from 15 residues. Germline V gene data show CDR1 as MNHNS and CDR2 as SASEGT. The CDR3 sequence: CASSEFAGLIFEQYF. The DNA for the CDR3 is TGTGCCAGCAGTGAATTTGCGGGACTGATCTTCGAGCAGTACTTC.

The chain combines TRBV27 with TRBJ2-1; D perhaps matches TRBD2 (5 bases). CDR1 MNHEY and CDR2 SMNVEV come from the germline V gene (reference sequence). Trimming pared 4 bases from V and 6 bases from J, leaving 10 bases between. The CDR3 has 13 amino acids. CDR3 residues: CASSSLAANEQFF. DNA of the CDR3: TGTGCCAGCAGTTCGCTAGCCGCCAATGAGCAGTTCTTC.

The rearrangement joins TRBV5-1 to TRBJ2-1, with 9 bases aligning to TRBD1. The germline V gene encodes CDR1 SGHRS and CDR2 YFSETQ. V trimming: 3 bases; J trimming: 6 bases; junction bases outside the gene matches: 4. CDR3 length equals 14 residues. In nucleotides, the CDR3 is TGCGCCAGCAGCTCGGACAGGGGTGCCAATGAGCAGTTCTTC. This translates into CASSSDRGANEQFF.

V is TRBV18 and J is TRBJ2-3, with 7 nucleotides matching TRBD1. Germline CDR1 is KGHSH and CDR2 is LQKENI. V shed 5 bases, J shed 2 bases, and the junction held 1 base outside the gene matches. The CDR3 totals 13 residues. The DNA for the CDR3 is TGTGCCAGCTCAGGACAGGCCACAGATACGCAGTATTTT. Translation: CASSGQATDTQYF.

The chain links TRBV7-9 to TRBJ2-7; 8 nucleotides line up with TRBD2. CDR3 length: 15 amino acids. Germline CDR1 reads SEHNR; CDR2 reads FQNEAQ (reference sequence). J lost 1 base, V lost 6 bases, and 8 bases had no gene match. The CDR3 bases are TGTGCCAGCAGTTTTAGCGGGGTTTATTCCTACGAGCAGTACTTC. Translating gives CASSFSGVYSYEQYF.

This chain uses TRBV27 with TRBJ1-4; no reliable D call. V lost 3 bases and J 0 bases, leaving 5 bases between the germline ends. This CDR3 is 14 amino acids long. CDR1 is MNHEY and CDR2 is SMNVEV in the germline V gene (reference sequence). The CDR3 is CASSLGATNEKLFF. CDR3 bases: TGTGCCAGCAGTTTGGGAGCAACTAATGAAAAACTGTTTTTT. The entire variable domain, with the rest obtained from reference TRBV27 and TRBJ1-4, is as follows: EAQVTQNPRYLITVTGKKLTVTCSQNMNHEYMSWYRQDPGLGLRQIYYSMNVEVTDKGDVPEGYKVSRKEKRNFPLILESPSPNQTSLYFCASSLGATNEKLFFGSGTQLSVL.

This sequence joins TRBV6-5 and TRBJ1-2, with 7 bases identical to TRBD1. Germline values: CDR1 MNHEY, CDR2 SVGAGI. The junction had 2 bases not matched to a gene; V was cut back by 6 bases and J by 1 base. The CDR3 is made up of 13 amino acids. CDR3: CASSDRVNYGYTF. CDR3 DNA sequence: TGTGCCAGCAGCGACAGGGTTAACTATGGCTACACCTTC.

CDR3 protein: CATSRDRDGYTF. The CDR3 region has the DNA TGTGCCACCAGCAGAGACAGGGATGGCTACACCTTC. The chain employs TRBV15 and TRBJ1-2; the D gene is possibly TRBD1 (5 bases). V was pared by 0 bases and J by 6 bases, with 5 bases between. Germline values: CDR1 LNHNV, CDR2 YYDKDF (reference sequence). The CDR3 covers 12 residues.

The gene calls are TRBV9 and TRBJ1-1; 12 bases line up with TRBD1. The J segment lost 7 bases and the V segment lost 2 bases, leaving 6 bases of the junction unmatched. Germline CDR1 is SGDLS and CDR2 is YYNGEE. The CDR3 has 15 amino acids. DNA of the CDR3: TGTGCCAGCAGCGTGGCGGGACAGGGGGCGGTTGAAGCTTTCTTT. This translates into CASSVAGQGAVEAFF.

V usage is TRBV12-5 and J usage is TRBJ2-1; a possible D gene is TRBD2 (5 bases). The CDR3 sequence is 14 residues long. Germline V gene lookup returns CDR1 LGHNT and CDR2 FRNRAP. The germline V and J ends were trimmed by 6 bases and 8 bases, with 17 bases remaining between them. The CDR3 nucleotides are TGTGCTAGTGGCAGAACGGTGGGAGAGGATGAGCAGTTCTTC. Translated: CASGRTVGEDEQFF.

This rearrangement joins TRBV5-3 to TRBJ2-1; TRBD2 matches 7 bases. TRBV5-3 is known as an ORF, though its function is uncertain. The V gene end was trimmed by 4 bases and the J gene end by 4 bases; junction bases not matched to a gene: 8. The CDR3 totals 15 residues. CDR3 sequence (DNA): TGTGCCAGAAGCCCAGGGTCTAGCGGATACAATGAGCAGTTCTTC. This encodes CARSPGSSGYNEQFF.

CDR3: CASSEPGQGAYEQYF. The CDR3 coding sequence is TGCGCCAGCAGTGAGCCGGGACAGGGAGCCTACGAGCAGTACTTC. This chain joins TRBV10-2 and TRBJ2-7; 9 nucleotides match TRBD1. J gave up 2 bases and V 2 bases, and 4 bases lay outside the gene matches. The CDR3 contains 15 residues. The germline V gene encodes CDR1 WSHSY and CDR2 SAAADI.

V usage is TRBV5-4 and J usage is TRBJ1-4; TRBD1 agrees at 11 bases. Germline trimming cut 4 bases from V and 2 bases from J; bases unmatched to any gene: 10. The CDR3 is 18 residues long. CDR1 and CDR2 from the germline V gene are SGHNT and YYREEE (reference sequence). The CDR3 sequence is CASSAGQGALQTNEKLFF. CDR3 nucleotides: TGTGCCAGCAGCGCCGGACAGGGGGCTCTTCAGACTAATGAAAAACTGTTTTTT. Drawing the rest from reference TRBV5-4 and TRBJ1-4, the complete variable domain is ETGVTQSPTHLIKTRGQQVTLRCSSQSGHNTVSWYQQALGQGPQFIFQYYREEENGRGNFPPRFSGLQFPNYSSELNVNALELDDSALYLCASSAGQGALQTNEKLFFGSGTQLSVL.

V is TRBV16 and J is TRBJ1-4; D is ambiguous. With 3 bases removed from V and 5 bases from J, the gap between germline ends came to 7 bases. Germline V gene sequence: CDR1 KGHSY, CDR2 FQNENV. This CDR3 comprises 13 residues. This CDR3 reads CASSQGRNEKLFF. CDR3 coding DNA: TGTGCCAGCAGCCAGGGGAGAAATGAAAAACTGTTTTTT.

V gene TRBV5-4 combines with J gene TRBJ2-7; the match to TRBD1 covers 9 bases. J was trimmed by 0 bases and V by 2 bases; bases with no gene match: 3. CDR1 is SGHNT, CDR2 YYREEE, per germline (reference sequence). This CDR3 region has 15 residues. The CDR3 spells CASSFDRGNSYEQYF. The CDR3 DNA follows: TGTGCCAGCAGCTTTGACAGGGGGAACTCCTACGAGCAGTACTTC.

V is TRBV7-6 and J is TRBJ2-7; 11 positions agree with TRBD2. Trimming cost V 1 base and J 5 bases; bases outside gene matches: 7. This CDR3 is built from 16 residues. Germline V CDR1 and CDR2: SGHVS, FNYEAQ. The CDR3 DNA reads as TGTGCCAGCAGCTTAGTAGCGGGAGGGCCAAAGGACGAGCAGTACTTC. Translated: CASSLVAGGPKDEQYF.

The chain carries TRBV6-5 and TRBJ1-5, with D possibly being TRBD1 (5 bases). The CDR3 runs 14 residues. Germline values: CDR1 MNHEY, CDR2 SVGAGI. Between the trimmed V and J ends, which lost 6 bases and 7 bases, there was a span of 16 bases. The chain's CDR3 is CASSPDRDGQPQHF. The CDR3 coding sequence is TGTGCCAGCAGCCCCGACAGAGACGGACAGCCCCAGCATTTT.

The CDR3 here is CASVKPRGANQPQHF. The CDR3 bases are TGTGCCAGCGTAAAACCCAGGGGGGCAAATCAGCCCCAGCATTTT. The chain combines TRBV21-1 with TRBJ1-5; the table's D call of TRBD1 was not tested on the DNA. TRBV21-1 is termed a pseudogene. The CDR3 has 15 amino acids.

The chain combines TRBV9 with TRBJ2-7; 9 nucleotides match TRBD2. The CDR3 is made up of 16 amino acids. Looked up from germline, CDR1 is SGDLS and CDR2 is YYNGEE. The ends lost 0 bases at V and 6 bases at J; junction bases unmatched: 10. The CDR3: CASSVAGAGGPLEQYF. CDR3 nucleotide sequence: TGTGCCAGCAGCGTAGCAGGGGCGGGAGGGCCCCTCGAGCAGTACTTC. Looking up the rest from reference TRBV9 and TRBJ2-7 gives the full variable domain: DSGVTQTPKHLITATGQRVTLRCSPRSGDLSVYWYQQSLDQGLQFLIQYYNGEERAKGNILERFSAQQFPDLHSELNLSSLELGDSALYFCASSVAGAGGPLEQYFGPGTRLTVT.